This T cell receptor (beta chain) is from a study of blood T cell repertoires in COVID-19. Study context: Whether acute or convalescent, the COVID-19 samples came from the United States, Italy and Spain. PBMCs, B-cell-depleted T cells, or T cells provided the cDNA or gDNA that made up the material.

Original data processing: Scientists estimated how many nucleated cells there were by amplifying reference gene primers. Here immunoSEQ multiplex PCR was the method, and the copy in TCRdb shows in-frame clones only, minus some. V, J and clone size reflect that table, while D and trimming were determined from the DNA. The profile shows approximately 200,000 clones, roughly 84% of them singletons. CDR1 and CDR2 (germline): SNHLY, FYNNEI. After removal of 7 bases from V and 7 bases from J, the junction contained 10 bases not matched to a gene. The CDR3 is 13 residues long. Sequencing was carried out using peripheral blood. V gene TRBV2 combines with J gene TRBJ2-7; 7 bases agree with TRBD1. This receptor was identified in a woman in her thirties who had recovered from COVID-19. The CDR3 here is CASIRDRALEQYF. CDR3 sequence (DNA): TGTGCCAGCATCCGGGACAGAGCTCTGGAGCAGTACTTC. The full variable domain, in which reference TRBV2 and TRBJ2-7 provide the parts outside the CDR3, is EPEVTQTPSHQVTQMGQEVILRCVPISNHLYFYWYRQILGQKVEFLVSFYNNEISEKSEIFDDQFSVERPDGSNFTLKIRSTKLEDSAMYFCASIRDRALEQYFGPGTRLTVT.